The 4 T cell receptor beta chains listed next were all sequenced from one sample in a study of CD8 T cells in ankylosing spondylitis. TCRdb ran MiXCR on the 5' RACE reads and lists one entry per CDR3 protein. Among under 150,000 distinct CDR3 sequences, roughly 15% were seen once, and the ten largest hold 2.5% to 3%. The specimen sequenced was blood, either unsorted or a sorted T cell fraction (not recorded which). The source is a female donor with ankylosing spondylitis or in good health (not recorded which).

This clonotype was seen ten or more times. J is TRBJ2-3 and V is TRBV20-1; D is uncertain. Germline-derived CDR1 and CDR2 are DFQATT and SNEGSKA (reference sequence). The CDR3 has 12 amino acids. V lost 3 bases and J 1 base, leaving 5 bases between the germline ends. CDR3 nucleotide sequence: TGCAGTGCTAGTAGGGGCACAGATACGCAGTATTTT. Translation: CSASRGTDTQYF.

The genes are TRBV20-1 and TRBJ2-2, with 11 nucleotides matching TRBD1. The CDR3 is 14 residues long. Germline V gives CDR1 DFQATT, CDR2 SNEGSKA (reference sequence). V was pared by 6 bases and J by 8 bases, with 8 bases of the junction left unmatched. This CDR3 reads CSATDRGLGGELFF. CDR3 coding DNA: TGCAGTGCCACGGACAGGGGGCTGGGGGGGGAGCTGTTTTTT.

This clonotype appeared a few times. The V and J genes are TRBV3-1 and TRBJ2-1; no clear D gene. V gave up 2 bases and J gave up 7 bases, with 12 bases separating them. The CDR3 loop spans 14 amino acids. Looked up from germline, CDR1 is LGHDT and CDR2 is YNNKEL (reference sequence). In DNA form, the CDR3 reads TGTGCCAGCAGCCAACGGGCACACCAGAATGAGCAGTTCTTC. It is translated as CASSQRAHQNEQFF.

This clonotype was detected ten times or more. The V call is TRBV20-1, the J call TRBJ1-1, with unresolved D. The CDR3 is made up of 15 amino acids. The ends were cut back, 1 base at V and 7 bases at J, with 19 bases in the middle. The V gene's germline CDR1 is DFQATT and CDR2 SNEGSKA (reference sequence). CDR3 protein: CSARGWRHMHDEAFF. The CDR3 coding sequence is TGCAGTGCTAGAGGTTGGCGACATATGCACGATGAAGCTTTCTTT.